Below are 10 T cell receptor beta chains sequenced from a single sample in a study of metastatic and nonmetastatic thyroid tumors (dated by TCRdb to the early 2020s). No patient had received any treatment before thyroid surgery. The library came from PCR. Sequencing was carried out with an Illumina HiSeq 4000. TCRdb reworked the public reads: Q25 trimming with fastp, MiXCR clone assembly, productive beta chains retained. The table for this sample lists 37,000 or so clones; about 16% of them were counted only once. In total, the top ten clones hold over 3.5% of the sample. Sample: blood. The receptor set was obtained from a female donor with papillary thyroid cancer or a benign thyroid nodule (not recorded which). Some clones in this sample may be carry-over from other donors' samples.

This clone came up many times. The V and J genes are TRBV6-6 and TRBJ2-3; 10 bases fit TRBD1. This CDR3 region has 18 residues. CDR1 is MNHNY, CDR2 SVGAGI, per germline (reference sequence). V shed 0 bases and J 6 bases; nucleotides not matched to a gene: 12. The CDR3 is CASSYSYPTGGLEDTQYF. The CDR3 DNA is TGTGCCAGCAGTTACTCGTACCCGACAGGGGGCTTAGAGGATACGCAGTATTTT.

This clone was seen many times. The genes are TRBV5-1 and TRBJ1-4, with 9 bases matching TRBD1. CDR1 and CDR2 (germline): SGHRS, YFSETQ. V shed 6 bases, J shed 3 bases, and the junction held 6 bases outside the gene matches. The CDR3 consists of 15 residues. CDR3 coding DNA: TGCGCCAGCAAACAGGGGGCGCGTTCTAATGAAAAACTGTTTTTT. This gives the protein CASKQGARSNEKLFF.

This clone was observed many times. The rearrangement joins TRBV2 to TRBJ1-4; D may be TRBD1 (5 bases). CDR1 SNHLY and CDR2 FYNNEI come from the germline V gene. The CDR3 is 15 amino acids. Trimming stripped 7 bases from V and 0 bases from J, with 12 bases between. For the CDR3, the DNA is TGTGCCAGCACCGTCACAGGAGCAACTAATGAAAAACTGTTTTTT. Encoded protein: CASTVTGATNEKLFF.

This clone was seen at least ten times. V usage is TRBV5-1 and J usage is TRBJ2-7, with a tentative D call TRBD2 (7 bases). V lost 0 bases and J lost 3, with 19 bases in between. CDR1 is SGHRS, CDR2 YFSETQ, per germline. CDR3 size: 17 residues. The CDR3 sequence is CASSLARGGEGGYEQYF. DNA of the CDR3: TGCGCCAGCAGCTTGGCCAGGGGAGGGGAGGGGGGCTACGAGCAGTACTTC.

This clone was seen at least ten times. V gene TRBV2 combines with J gene TRBJ1-1; D is uncertain. The CDR3 is made up of 12 amino acids. V was pared by 4 bases and J by 8 bases, with 11 bases between. Germline-derived CDR1 and CDR2 are SNHLY and FYNNEI. This CDR3 is CASSADSVEAFF. In DNA, the CDR3 is TGTGCCAGCAGTGCGGACTCGGTGGAAGCTTTCTTT. Combining the CDR3 with reference TRBV2 and TRBJ1-1 gives the whole variable domain EPEVTQTPSHQVTQMGQEVILRCVPISNHLYFYWYRQILGQKVEFLVSFYNNEISEKSEIFDDQFSVERPDGSNFTLKIRSTKLEDSAMYFCASSADSVEAFFGQGTRLTVV.

As to this clone: Sequence at one end of the junction differs from germline and may be a read error. The chain carries TRBV25-1 and TRBJ1-2, with 8 bases fitting TRBD1. From germline, CDR1 is MGHDK and CDR2 SYGVNS. The CDR3 spans 14 residues. For the CDR3, the DNA is TGTGCCAACAGTGAGACAGGGGACTCCTATGGCTACACCTTC. Protein: CANSETGDSYGYTF.

In its sample, this clone was seen many times. The chain joins TRBV13 to TRBJ1-4; D remains ambiguous. The germline V gene has CDR1 PRHDT and CDR2 FYEKMQ (reference sequence). This CDR3 spans 17 amino acids. V was trimmed by 5 bases and J by 4 bases, leaving 20 bases between them. The CDR3 loop reads CASSPAGLEANNEKLFF. CDR3 nucleotide sequence: TGTGCCAGCAGCCCGGCCGGTTTGGAGGCGAATAATGAAAAACTGTTTTTT.

The sample holds many counts of this clone. The gene calls are TRBV19 and TRBJ2-1; unclear D gene. Trimming stripped 8 bases from V and 5 bases from J, with 7 bases between. Germline assignment: CDR1 LNHDA and CDR2 SQIVND (reference sequence). CDR3 size: 11 residues. Here the CDR3 reads CASGPDNEQFF. The CDR3 DNA reads TGTGCCAGTGGCCCGGACAATGAGCAGTTCTTC. Looking up the rest from reference TRBV19 and TRBJ2-1 gives the full variable domain: DGGITQSPKYLFRKEGQNVTLSCEQNLNHDAMYWYRQDPGQGLRLIYYSQIVNDFQKGDIAEGYSVSREKKESFPLTVTSAQKNPTAFYLCASGPDNEQFFGPGTRLTVL.

This clone was seen repeatedly, ten times or more. The chain couples TRBV30 to TRBJ2-1, with D perhaps assigned TRBD1 or TRBD2 (5 bases each). V dropped 2 bases and J dropped 10 bases, with 21 bases sitting between them. CDR1 is GTSNPN, CDR2 SVGIG, per germline (reference sequence). The CDR3 sequence is 15 residues long. The CDR3 DNA is TGTGCCTGGAGTATGGTAGGGACGGTCTCTCGGGAGCAGTTCTTC. Protein sequence: CAWSMVGTVSREQFF.

The sample holds many counts of this clone. The chain joins TRBV18 to TRBJ2-5; 7 bases line up with TRBD2. Germline loops: CDR1 KGHSH, CDR2 LQKENI. Germline trimming cut 4 bases from V and 3 bases from J; bases unmatched to any gene: 5. There are 14 residues in the CDR3. CDR3 nucleotide sequence: TGTGCCAGCTCACGTCGGGGAGGGGAAGAGACCCAGTACTTC. Translated, it gives CASSRRGGEETQYF.